This record covers a single T cell receptor (beta chain). Antigen: not known. The record originates from a study of T cell responses to AZD1222 COVID-19 vaccine. Study-wide points: An increase in Spike-specific TCR breadth and depth was observed after two AZD1222 doses. Researchers took repertoire samples only after the peak T cell response had come. White British ancestry dominated among donors, who included more females, and clonal diversity was possibly underestimated. Spike-spanning, vaccine-associated CD4 TCRs were dominant at 160-218 and 743-854.

The assay was immunoSEQ multiplex PCR, and TCRdb's table has in-frame clones only and misses some. The repertoire has 110,000 to 150,000 clones, around 90% of them found once; the top ten carry about 6%. The specimen comprised peripheral blood, sampled on day 0 of AZD1222 vaccination. This sequence was found in an adult in good health.

CDR3 in DNA: TGTGCTAGTGGTTTGGTACCCACAGGCCCCTCAATCACCGGGGAGCTGTTTTTT. Its protein is CASGLVPTGPSITGELFF. The chain carries TRBV12-5 and TRBJ2-2; a weak D match, TRBD1 (5 bases). The CDR3 covers 18 residues. The V gene lost 0 bases and the J gene lost 4 bases, with 18 bases spanning the gap. CDR1 is LGHNT and CDR2 is FRNRAP in the germline V gene. Supplemented by reference TRBV12-5 and TRBJ2-2, the full variable domain reads DARVTQTPRHKVTEMGQEVTMRCQPILGHNTVFWYRQTMMQGLELLAYFRNRAPLDDSGMPKDRFSAEMPDATLATLKIQPSEPRDSAVYFCASGLVPTGPSITGELFFGEGSRLTVL.